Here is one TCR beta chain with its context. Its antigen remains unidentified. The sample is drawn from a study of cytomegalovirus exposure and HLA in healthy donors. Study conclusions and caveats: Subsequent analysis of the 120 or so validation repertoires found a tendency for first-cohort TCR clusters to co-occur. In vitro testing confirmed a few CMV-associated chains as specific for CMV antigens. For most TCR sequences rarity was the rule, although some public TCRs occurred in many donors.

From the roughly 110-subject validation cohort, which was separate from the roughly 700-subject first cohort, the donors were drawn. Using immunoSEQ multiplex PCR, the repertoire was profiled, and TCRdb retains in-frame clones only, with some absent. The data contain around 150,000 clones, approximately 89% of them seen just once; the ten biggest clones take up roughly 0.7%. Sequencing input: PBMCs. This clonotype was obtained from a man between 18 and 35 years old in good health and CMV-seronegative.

Here the CDR3 DNA reads TGTGCCAGCAGTCTCCTGGGACAGGGTGCAGATACGCAGTATTTT. Translating it yields CASSLLGQGADTQYF. The chain is built from TRBV27 and TRBJ2-3; 9 bases fit TRBD1. CDR1 MNHEY and CDR2 SMNVEV come from the germline V gene (reference sequence). Germline trimming cut 5 bases from V and 4 bases from J; bases unmatched to any gene: 7. This CDR3 contains 15 residues.